This TCR beta chain was sequenced for a study of blood T cell repertoires in COVID-19. Trimming took 2 bases from V and 7 from J, leaving 8 bases between them. This CDR3 is 12 amino acids long. Original processing notes: Reference gene primers were amplified, and this amplification served to estimate nucleated cell counts. The repertoire was sequenced with immunoSEQ multiplex PCR; TCRdb's copy has only in-frame clones and lacks some. Clone size and the V and J calls come from that table; the DNA yielded D and trimming. The sample contains around 320,000 clones, 65% to 90% of which appear only once. The TCR originated in a human donor in a cohort sampled during active COVID-19. The specimen sequenced was peripheral blood. V and J are TRBV12-3 or TRBV12-4 and TRBJ1-2, with D possibly being TRBD1 (5 bases). The CDR3 loop is CASSLQGFGYTF. Here the CDR3 DNA reads TGTGCCAGCAGTTTACAGGGTTTTGGCTACACCTTC.